This T cell receptor beta chain was identified in a study of blood T cell repertoires in COVID-19. Study-level information: Samples taken during acute and convalescent COVID-19 were collected in the United States, Italy and Spain.

This clone has ten or more counts. Participants' own reports of clinical history determined their cohort assignment. Symptom resolution, clearance, or two negative PCRs marked donors in Cohort 3 as recovered. The V end lost 0 bases, the J end lost 4 bases, and 10 bases lay between the germline ends. CDR1 is KGHSH and CDR2 is LQKENI in the germline V gene. The CDR3 extends over 15 amino acids. Using immunoSEQ multiplex PCR, the repertoire was profiled, and TCRdb retains in-frame clones only, with some absent. The sample consists of hundreds of thousands of clones, roughly nine tenths of them appearing once.

This receptor was taken from a man aged 30 to 39 who had recovered from COVID-19. The chain recombines TRBV18 with TRBJ2-1, with D tentatively TRBD2 (6 bases). Sequencing used PBMCs or T cells enriched from blood (not recorded which). CDR3 sequence: CASSPPSGPYNEQFF. The DNA for the CDR3 is TGTGCCAGCTCACCACCGAGCGGGCCGTACAATGAGCAGTTCTTC.